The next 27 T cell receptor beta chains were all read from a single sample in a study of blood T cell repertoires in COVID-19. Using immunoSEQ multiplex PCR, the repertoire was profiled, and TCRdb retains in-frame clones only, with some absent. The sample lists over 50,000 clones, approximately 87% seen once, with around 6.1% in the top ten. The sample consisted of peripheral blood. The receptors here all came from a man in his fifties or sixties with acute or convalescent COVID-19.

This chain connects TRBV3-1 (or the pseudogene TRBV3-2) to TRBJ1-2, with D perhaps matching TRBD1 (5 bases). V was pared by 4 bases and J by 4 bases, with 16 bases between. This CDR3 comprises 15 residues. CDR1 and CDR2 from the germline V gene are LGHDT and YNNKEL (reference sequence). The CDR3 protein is CASSPRDREAYGYTF. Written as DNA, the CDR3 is TGTGCCAGCAGCCCGCGGGACCGGGAGGCCTATGGCTACACCTTC.

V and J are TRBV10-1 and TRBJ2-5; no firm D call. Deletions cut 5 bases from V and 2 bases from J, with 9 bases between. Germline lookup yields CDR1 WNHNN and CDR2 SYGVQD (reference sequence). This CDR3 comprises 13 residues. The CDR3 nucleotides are TGCGCCAGCAGTAATACAATACAAGAGACCCAGTACTTC. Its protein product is CASSNTIQETQYF.

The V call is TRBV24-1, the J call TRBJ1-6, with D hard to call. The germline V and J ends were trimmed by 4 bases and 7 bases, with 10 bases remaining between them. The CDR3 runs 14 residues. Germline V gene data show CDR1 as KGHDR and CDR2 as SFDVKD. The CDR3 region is CATSDPPRNSPLHF. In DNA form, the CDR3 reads TGTGCCACCAGTGACCCCCCGCGAAATTCACCCCTCCACTTT.

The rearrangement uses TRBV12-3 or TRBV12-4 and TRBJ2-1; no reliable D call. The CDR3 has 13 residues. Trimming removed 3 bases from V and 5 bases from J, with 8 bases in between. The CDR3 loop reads CASSLRPHNEQFF. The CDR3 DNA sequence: TGTGCCAGCAGTTTGAGGCCGCACAATGAGCAGTTCTTC.

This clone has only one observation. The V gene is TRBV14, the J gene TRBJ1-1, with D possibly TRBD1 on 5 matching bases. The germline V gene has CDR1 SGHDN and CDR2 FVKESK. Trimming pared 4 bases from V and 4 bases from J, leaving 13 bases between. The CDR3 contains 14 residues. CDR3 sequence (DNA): TGTGCCAGCAGCCTAAGTTGGGGGGGCACTGAAGCTTTCTTT. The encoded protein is CASSLSWGGTEAFF.

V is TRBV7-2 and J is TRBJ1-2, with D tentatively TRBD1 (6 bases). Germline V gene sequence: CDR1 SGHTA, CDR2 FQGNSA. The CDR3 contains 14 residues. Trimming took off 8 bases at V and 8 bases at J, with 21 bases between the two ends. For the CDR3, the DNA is TGTGCCAGCGGGGATTTACAGGGAAAGGTGGGCTACACCTTC. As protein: CASGDLQGKVGYTF.

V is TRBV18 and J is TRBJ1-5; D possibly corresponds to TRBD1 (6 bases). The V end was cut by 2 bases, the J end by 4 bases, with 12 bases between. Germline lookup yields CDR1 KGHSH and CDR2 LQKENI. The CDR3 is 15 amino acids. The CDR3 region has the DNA TGTGCCAGCTCACCATCCAACGACAGGAATCAGCCCCAGCATTTT. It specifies CASSPSNDRNQPQHF.

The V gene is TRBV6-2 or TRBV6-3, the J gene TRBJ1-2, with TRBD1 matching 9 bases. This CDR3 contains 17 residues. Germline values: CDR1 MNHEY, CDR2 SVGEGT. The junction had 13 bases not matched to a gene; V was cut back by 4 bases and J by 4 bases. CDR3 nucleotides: TGTGCCAGCAGTTCCTGGACAGGGGCGGCGAGCACCTATGGCTACACCTTC. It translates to CASSSWTGAASTYGYTF.

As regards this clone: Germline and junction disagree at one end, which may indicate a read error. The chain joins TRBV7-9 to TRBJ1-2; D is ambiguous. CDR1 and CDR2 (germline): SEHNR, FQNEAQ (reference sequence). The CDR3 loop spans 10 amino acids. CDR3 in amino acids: CASSLLYEIF. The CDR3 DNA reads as TGTGCCAGCAGCTTACTCTATGAGATATTC.

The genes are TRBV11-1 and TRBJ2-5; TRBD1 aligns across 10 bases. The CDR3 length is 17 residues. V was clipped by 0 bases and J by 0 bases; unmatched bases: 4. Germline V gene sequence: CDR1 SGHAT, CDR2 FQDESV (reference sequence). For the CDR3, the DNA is TGTGCCAGCAGCTTAGCGCTAGGACAGGGGGACCAAGAGACCCAGTACTTC. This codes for CASSLALGQGDQETQYF.

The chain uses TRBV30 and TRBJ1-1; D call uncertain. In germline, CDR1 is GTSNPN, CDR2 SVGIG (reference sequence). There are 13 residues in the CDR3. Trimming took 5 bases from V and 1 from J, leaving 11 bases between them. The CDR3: CAWGFTENTEAFF. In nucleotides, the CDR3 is TGTGCCTGGGGATTCACTGAGAACACTGAAGCTTTCTTT.

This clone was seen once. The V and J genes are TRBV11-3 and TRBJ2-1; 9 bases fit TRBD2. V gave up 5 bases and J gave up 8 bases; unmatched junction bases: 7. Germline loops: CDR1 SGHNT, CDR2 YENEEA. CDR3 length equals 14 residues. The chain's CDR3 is CASSRGGAVDEQFF. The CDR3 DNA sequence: TGTGCCAGCAGCCGCGGGGGGGCCGTGGATGAGCAGTTCTTC.

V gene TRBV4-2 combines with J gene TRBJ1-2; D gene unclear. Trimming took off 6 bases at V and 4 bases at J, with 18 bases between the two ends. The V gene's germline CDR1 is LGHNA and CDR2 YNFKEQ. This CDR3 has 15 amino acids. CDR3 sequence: CASSQTGGRGYGYTF. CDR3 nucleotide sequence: TGTGCCAGCAGTCAGACGGGAGGGAGAGGCTATGGCTACACCTTC.

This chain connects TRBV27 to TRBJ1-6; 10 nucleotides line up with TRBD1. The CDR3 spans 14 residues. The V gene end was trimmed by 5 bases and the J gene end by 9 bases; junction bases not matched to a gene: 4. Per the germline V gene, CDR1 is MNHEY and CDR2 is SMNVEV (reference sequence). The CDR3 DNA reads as TGTGCCAGCAGTCCTGGACAGGGGGGTTCACCCCTCCACTTT. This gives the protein CASSPGQGGSPLHF.

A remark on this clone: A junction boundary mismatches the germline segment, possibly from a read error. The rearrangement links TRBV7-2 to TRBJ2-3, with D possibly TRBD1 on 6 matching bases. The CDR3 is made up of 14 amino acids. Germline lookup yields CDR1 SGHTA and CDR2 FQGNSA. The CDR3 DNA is TGTGCCAGCAGATTAGTGGGGACAACAGATACGCAGTATTTT. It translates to CASRLVGTTDTQYF.

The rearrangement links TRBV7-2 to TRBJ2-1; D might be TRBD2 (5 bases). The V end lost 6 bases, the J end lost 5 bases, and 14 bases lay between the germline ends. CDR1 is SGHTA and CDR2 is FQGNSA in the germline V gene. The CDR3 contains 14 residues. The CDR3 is CASRRASLDNEQFF. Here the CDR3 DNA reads TGTGCCAGCAGGAGGGCCTCCCTTGACAATGAGCAGTTCTTC.

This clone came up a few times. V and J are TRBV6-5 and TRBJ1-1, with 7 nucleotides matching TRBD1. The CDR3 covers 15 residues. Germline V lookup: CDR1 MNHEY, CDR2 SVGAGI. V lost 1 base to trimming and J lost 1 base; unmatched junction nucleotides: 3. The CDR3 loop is CASSYYSGGNTEAFF. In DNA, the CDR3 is TGTGCCAGCAGTTACTATTCAGGGGGGAACACTGAAGCTTTCTTT.

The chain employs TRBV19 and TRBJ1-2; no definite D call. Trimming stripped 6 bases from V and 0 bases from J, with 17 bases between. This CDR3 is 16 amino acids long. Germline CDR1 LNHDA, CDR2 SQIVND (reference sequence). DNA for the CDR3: TGTGCCAGTAGCCAGGATGGGCGTAGAGCTAACTATGGCTACACCTTC. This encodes CASSQDGRRANYGYTF.

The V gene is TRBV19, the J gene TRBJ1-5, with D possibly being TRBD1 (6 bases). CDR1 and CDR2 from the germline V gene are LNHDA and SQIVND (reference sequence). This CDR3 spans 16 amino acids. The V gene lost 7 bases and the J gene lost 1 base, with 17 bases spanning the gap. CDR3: CASKSLRGGSNQPQHF. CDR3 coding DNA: TGTGCCAGTAAGAGTCTTAGGGGGGGGAGCAATCAGCCCCAGCATTTT.

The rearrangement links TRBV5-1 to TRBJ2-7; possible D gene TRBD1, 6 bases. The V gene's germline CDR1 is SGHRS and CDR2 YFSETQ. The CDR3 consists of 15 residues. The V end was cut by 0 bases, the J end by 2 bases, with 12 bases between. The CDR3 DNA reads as TGCGCCAGCAGCTTGGCGGGGACATTAGCCTACGAGCAGTACTTC. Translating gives CASSLAGTLAYEQYF. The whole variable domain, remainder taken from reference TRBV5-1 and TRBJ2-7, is KAGVTQTPRYLIKTRGQQVTLSCSPISGHRSVSWYQQTPGQGLQFLFEYFSETQRNKGNFPGRFSGRQFSNSRSEMNVSTLELGDSALYLCASSLAGTLAYEQYFGPGTRLTVT.

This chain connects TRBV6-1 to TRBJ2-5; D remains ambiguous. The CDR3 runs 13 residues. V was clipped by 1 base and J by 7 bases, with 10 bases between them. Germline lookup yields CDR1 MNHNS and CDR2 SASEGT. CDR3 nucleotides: TGTGCCAGCAGTGAAGGGGCTCTCGGGACCCAGTACTTC. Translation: CASSEGALGTQYF.

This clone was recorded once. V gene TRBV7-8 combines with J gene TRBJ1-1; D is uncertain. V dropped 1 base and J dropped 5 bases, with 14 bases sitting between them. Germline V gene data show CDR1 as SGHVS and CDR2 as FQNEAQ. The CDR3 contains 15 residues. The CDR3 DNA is TGTGCCAGCAGCTTAGTCCACGGCTGGGCGACTGAAGCTTTCTTT. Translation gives CASSLVHGWATEAFF.

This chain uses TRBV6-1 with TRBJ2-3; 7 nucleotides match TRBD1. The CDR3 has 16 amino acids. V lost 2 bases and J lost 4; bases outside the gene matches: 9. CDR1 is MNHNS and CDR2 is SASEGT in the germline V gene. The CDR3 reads CASSETGVVSSDTQYF. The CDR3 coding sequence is TGTGCCAGCAGTGAAACAGGGGTTGTGAGCTCAGATACGCAGTATTTT.

CDR3 coding DNA: TGCGCCAGCAGCCAAGTGGGCGTGGGCGAGCAGTACTTC. Translation gives CASSQVGVGEQYF. The chain joins TRBV4-1 to TRBJ2-7; D remains unclear. V lost 1 base, J lost 6 bases, and 10 bases lay in between. CDR1 and CDR2 from the germline V gene are MGHRA and YSYEKL. The CDR3 is 13 amino acids.

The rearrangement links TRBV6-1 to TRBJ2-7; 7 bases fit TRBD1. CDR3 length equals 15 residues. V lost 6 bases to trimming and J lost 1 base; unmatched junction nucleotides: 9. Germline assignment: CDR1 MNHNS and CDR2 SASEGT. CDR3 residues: CASRQRQGASYEQYF. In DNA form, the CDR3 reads TGTGCCAGCAGGCAAAGACAGGGTGCTTCCTACGAGCAGTACTTC.

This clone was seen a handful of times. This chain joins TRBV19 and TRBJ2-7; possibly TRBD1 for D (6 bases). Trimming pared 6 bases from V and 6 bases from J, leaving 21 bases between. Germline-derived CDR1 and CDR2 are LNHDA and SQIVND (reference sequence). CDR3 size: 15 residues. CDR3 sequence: CASSTLGAGKGEQYF. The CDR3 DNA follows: TGTGCCAGTAGCACCCTGGGGGCAGGGAAAGGCGAGCAGTACTTC. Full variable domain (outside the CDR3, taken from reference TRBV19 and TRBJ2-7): DGGITQSPKYLFRKEGQNVTLSCEQNLNHDAMYWYRQDPGQGLRLIYYSQIVNDFQKGDIAEGYSVSREKKESFPLTVTSAQKNPTAFYLCASSTLGAGKGEQYFGPGTRLTVT.

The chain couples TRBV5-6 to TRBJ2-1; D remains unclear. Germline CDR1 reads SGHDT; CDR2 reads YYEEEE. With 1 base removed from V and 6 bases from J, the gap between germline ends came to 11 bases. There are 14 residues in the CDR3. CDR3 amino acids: CASSLPMSSNEQFF. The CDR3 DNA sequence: TGTGCCAGCAGCTTGCCGATGTCCAGCAATGAGCAGTTCTTC.